This T cell receptor beta chain was retrieved from a study of blood T cell repertoires in COVID-19. At the level of the study: The study drew acute and convalescent COVID-19 samples from the United States, Italy and Spain. In each case, the material was cDNA or gDNA derived from T cells, B-cell-depleted T cells, or PBMCs.

Trimming removed 3 bases from V and 3 bases from J, with 21 bases in between. This CDR3 spans 18 amino acids. Germline V gives CDR1 SNHLY, CDR2 FYNNEI. As processed by the authors: Amplification with reference gene primers provided the estimates of nucleated cell counts. The protocol was immunoSEQ multiplex PCR, while the TCRdb copy is restricted to in-frame clones and leaves out a portion. The DNA was the basis for D and trimming; V, J and clone size are from that table. The table records tens of thousands of clones, approximately 86% of them present only once. This sequence was found in a man between 65 and 85 years old with acute or convalescent COVID-19. V and J are TRBV2 and TRBJ2-1, with D unclear. The material sequenced was peripheral blood. The DNA of the CDR3 is TGTGCCAGCAGTGACCCCGCCTTGGCGGTCCCTTACTACAATGAGCAGTTCTTC. Residues: CASSDPALAVPYYNEQFF.